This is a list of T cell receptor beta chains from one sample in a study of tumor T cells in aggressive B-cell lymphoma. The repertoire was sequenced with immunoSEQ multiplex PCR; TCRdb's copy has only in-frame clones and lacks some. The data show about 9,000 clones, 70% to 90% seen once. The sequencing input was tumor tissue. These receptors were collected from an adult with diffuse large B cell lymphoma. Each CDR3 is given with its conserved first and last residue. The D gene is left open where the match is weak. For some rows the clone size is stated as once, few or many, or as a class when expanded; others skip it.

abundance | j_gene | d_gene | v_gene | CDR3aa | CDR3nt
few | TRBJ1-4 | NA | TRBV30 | CAWTPGYNEKLFF | TGTGCCTGGACCCCAGGTTATAATGAAAAACTGTTTTTT
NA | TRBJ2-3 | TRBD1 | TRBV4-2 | CASSQGTGPDTQYF | TGTGCCAGCAGCCAGGGGACAGGGCCAGATACGCAGTATTTT
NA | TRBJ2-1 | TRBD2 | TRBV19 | CAASLAGGDEQFF | TGTGCCGCCTCGCTAGCGGGGGGCGATGAGCAGTTCTTC
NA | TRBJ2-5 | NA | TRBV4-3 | CASSQGRQETQYF | TGCGCCAGCAGCCAAGGCAGGCAAGAGACCCAGTACTTC
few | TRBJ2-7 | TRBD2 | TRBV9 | CASSKAGTNYEQYF | TGTGCCAGCTCCAAAGCCGGGACTAACTACGAGCAGTACTTC
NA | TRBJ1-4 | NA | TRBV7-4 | CASSPDSAQCEKLFF | TGTGCCAGCAGCCCCGACAGTGCCCAGTGTGAAAAACTGTTTTTT
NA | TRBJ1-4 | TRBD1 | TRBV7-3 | CASSLTRAGTGDEKLFF | TGTGCCAGCAGCTTAACGAGGGCCGGGACAGGGGACGAAAAACTGTTTTTT
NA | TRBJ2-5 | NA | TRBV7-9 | CASNWAPQETQYF | TGTGCCAGTAATTGGGCTCCTCAAGAGACCCAGTACTTC
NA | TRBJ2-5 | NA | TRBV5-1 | CASSLTGGVSQETQYF | TGCGCCAGCAGCTTAACGGGCGGGGTAAGCCAAGAGACCCAGTACTTC
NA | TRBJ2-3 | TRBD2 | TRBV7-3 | CASNLGTTPITDTQYF | TGTGCCAGCAACTTAGGGACTACCCCAATCACAGATACGCAGTATTTT
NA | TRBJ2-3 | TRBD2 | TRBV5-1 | CASSLGLAGIRPGTDTQYF | TGCGCCAGCAGCTTGGGACTAGCGGGAATTCGTCCGGGCACAGATACGCAGTATTTT
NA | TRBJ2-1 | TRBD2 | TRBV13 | CASSLSSSGGGEQFF | TGTGCCAGCAGCTTAAGTTCGAGCGGGGGCGGTGAGCAGTTCTTC
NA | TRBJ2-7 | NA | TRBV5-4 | CASSPGQNYEQYF | TGTGCCAGCAGCCCTGGACAGAACTACGAGCAGTACTTC
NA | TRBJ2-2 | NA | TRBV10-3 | CALGTGSITGELFF | TGTGCCCTAGGTACGGGTTCAATCACCGGGGAGCTGTTTTTT
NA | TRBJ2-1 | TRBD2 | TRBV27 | CASSLSAPSGDPYNEQFF | TGTGCCAGCAGTTTATCCGCCCCTAGCGGAGACCCCTACAATGAGCAGTTCTTC
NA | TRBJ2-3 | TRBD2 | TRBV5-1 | CASRGGPSSTDTQYF | TGCGCCAGCAGGGGAGGGCCCAGTAGCACAGATACGCAGTATTTT
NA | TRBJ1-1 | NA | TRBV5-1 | CASSSTGSTNTEAFF | TGCGCCAGCAGCTCCACCGGGAGCACGAACACTGAAGCTTTCTTT
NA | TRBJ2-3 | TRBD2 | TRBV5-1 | CASSLVAGGNTDTQYF | TGCGCCAGCAGCTTGGTCGCGGGGGGGAATACAGATACGCAGTATTTT
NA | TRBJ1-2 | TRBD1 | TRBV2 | CASTPTGPNYGYTF | TGTGCCAGCACTCCGACAGGGCCCAACTATGGCTACACCTTC
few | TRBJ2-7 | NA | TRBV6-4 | CASSDSASVAYEQYF | TGTGCCAGCAGTGACTCGGCTAGCGTGGCCTACGAGCAGTACTTC
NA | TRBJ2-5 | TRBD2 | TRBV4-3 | CASSPGLAGGETQYF | TGCGCCAGCAGCCCGGGACTAGCGGGGGGAGAGACCCAGTACTTC
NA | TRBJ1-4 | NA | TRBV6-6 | CASSHGGEKLFF | TGTGCCAGCTCCCACGGGGGTGAAAAACTGTTTTTT
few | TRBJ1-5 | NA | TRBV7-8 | CASSPLLIDSNQPQHF | TGTGCCAGCAGCCCCCTCCTCATAGATAGCAATCAGCCCCAGCATTTT
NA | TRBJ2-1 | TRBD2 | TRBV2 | CASSPGLAGRNEQFF | TGTGCCAGCAGTCCAGGACTAGCGGGGCGAAATGAGCAGTTCTTC
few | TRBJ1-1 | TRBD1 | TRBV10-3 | CATTLGQGNTEAFF | TGTGCCACAACCCTTGGACAGGGGAACACTGAAGCTTTCTTT